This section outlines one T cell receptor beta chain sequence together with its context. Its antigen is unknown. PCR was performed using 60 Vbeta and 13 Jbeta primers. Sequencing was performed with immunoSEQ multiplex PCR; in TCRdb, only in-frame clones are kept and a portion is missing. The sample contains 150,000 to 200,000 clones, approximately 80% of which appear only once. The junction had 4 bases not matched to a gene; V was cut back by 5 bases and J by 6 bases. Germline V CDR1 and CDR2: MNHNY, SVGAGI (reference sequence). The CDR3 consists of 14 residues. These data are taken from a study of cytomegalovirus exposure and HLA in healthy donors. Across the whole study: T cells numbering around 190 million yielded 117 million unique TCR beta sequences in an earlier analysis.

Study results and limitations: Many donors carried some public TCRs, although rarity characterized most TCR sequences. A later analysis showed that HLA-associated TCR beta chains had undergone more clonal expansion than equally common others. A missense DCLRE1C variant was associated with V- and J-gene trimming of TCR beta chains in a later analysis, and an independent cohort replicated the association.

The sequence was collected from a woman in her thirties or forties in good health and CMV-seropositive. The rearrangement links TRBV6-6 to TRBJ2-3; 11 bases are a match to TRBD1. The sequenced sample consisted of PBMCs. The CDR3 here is CASSGQGATDTQYF. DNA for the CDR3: TGTGCCAGCAGTGGACAGGGGGCGACCGATACGCAGTATTTT.